These 5 T cell receptor beta chains came from one sample sequenced in a study of T cells in Graves' hyperthyroidism and ophthalmopathy. What was amplified from RNA transcripts were TCR beta CDR3 regions. With the HTBI primer set, the TCR CDR3 went through a first round of RT-PCR. TCRdb re-derived calls from the multiplex PCR reads in MiXCR, one entry per CDR3 protein. Of approximately 500,000 distinct CDR3 sequences in the sample, 46% are singletons; the top ten hold 7.5% to 8.5%. Source material: peripheral blood or thyroid tissue (not recorded which). The source of these receptors is a young woman with Graves' hyperthyroidism.

This clonotype was detected ten times or more. V is TRBV5-1 and J is TRBJ1-1; D may be TRBD1 (5 bases). Germline CDR1 and CDR2: SGHRS and YFSETQ. This CDR3 has 13 residues. V gave up 3 bases and J gave up 8 bases, with 14 bases separating them. The DNA of the CDR3 is TGCGCCAGCAGCTCGGACATCAAATCGGAAGCTTTCTTT. Its translation: CASSSDIKSEAFF.

This clonotype was counted a few times. This sequence joins TRBV24-1 and TRBJ2-2; no clear D. The CDR3 is made up of 12 amino acids. V lost 7 bases and J 8 bases, leaving 10 bases between the germline ends. CDR1 and CDR2 from the germline V gene are KGHDR and SFDVKD. CDR3 region: CATRESVGELFF. CDR3 DNA: TGTGCCACCAGGGAGTCGGTAGGGGAGCTGTTTTTT.

This clonotype appeared many times. The CDR3 region has the DNA TGTGCCAGTAGTATAGCTCGCAGGGAGGAAGCTTTCTTT. Amino acid sequence: CASSIARREEAFF. This chain links TRBV19 with TRBJ1-1, with D tentatively TRBD1 (5 bases). With 1 base removed from V and 8 bases from J, the gap between germline ends came to 11 bases. This CDR3 is built from 13 residues. Germline CDR1 is LNHDA and CDR2 is SQIVND (reference sequence).

The table lists this clonotype with many counts. The CDR3 DNA reads TGTGCCACCAGCGTTCGCAGGGCAGGGACCCAGTACTTC. Residues: CATSVRRAGTQYF. The chain recombines TRBV15 with TRBJ2-5; D possibly corresponds to TRBD1 (5 bases). The germline V gene encodes CDR1 LNHNV and CDR2 YYDKDF (reference sequence). V lost 5 bases, J lost 7 bases, and 14 bases lay in between. This CDR3 contains 13 residues.

This clonotype has more than one count but fewer than ten. The chain combines TRBV30 with TRBJ1-4, with D perhaps matching TRBD1 (6 bases). In germline, CDR1 is GTSNPN, CDR2 SVGIG (reference sequence). The CDR3 is 15 amino acids. Trimming removed 0 bases from V and 4 bases from J, with 12 bases in between. The chain's CDR3 is CAWSVGGGGNEKLFF. DNA for the CDR3: TGTGCCTGGAGTGTAGGAGGGGGGGGTAATGAAAAACTGTTTTTT.